A selection of T cell receptor beta chains follows, all from one sample in a study of blood T cell repertoires in COVID-19. Profiled with immunoSEQ multiplex PCR; TCRdb holds only in-frame clones, not every one. The sample contains about 220,000 clones, about 88% of which appear only once. The sequenced material came from peripheral blood. All receptors come from a man aged 40-49 years with active or convalescent COVID-19. Each CDR3 is given with its conserved first and last residue. The order of the fields is CDR3 DNA, CDR3 protein, V gene, J gene, clone size, CDR3 length, D gene. The D gene is left open where the match is weak. The size of a clone is reported for some rows only, either as once, few or many, or as a class for expanded clones.

cdr3_nt: TGTGCCAGCAGTTTCCTTAATCAGCCCCAGCATTTT
cdr3_aa: CASSFLNQPQHF
v_call: TRBV27
j_call: TRBJ1-5
clone_size: NA
cdr3_length: 12
d_call: NA

cdr3_nt: TGTGCCAGCAGCTTATCGCGCGGAGGACGGCTTAATGAAAAACTGTTTTTT
cdr3_aa: CASSLSRGGRLNEKLFF
v_call: TRBV11-2
j_call: TRBJ1-4
clone_size: NA
cdr3_length: 17
d_call: NA

cdr3_nt: TGTGCCAGCAGCTTAGACAGATCCTCCTACGAGCAGTACTTC
cdr3_aa: CASSLDRSSYEQYF
v_call: TRBV5-6
j_call: TRBJ2-7
clone_size: NA
cdr3_length: 14
d_call: NA

cdr3_nt: TGCGCCAGCAGCTTGGCCCTGATAGCGGGTAGCTCCTACAATGAGCAGTTCTTC
cdr3_aa: CASSLALIAGSSYNEQFF
v_call: TRBV5-1
j_call: TRBJ2-1
clone_size: NA
cdr3_length: 18
d_call: TRBD2

cdr3_nt: TGCAGCGTTGCGGGGGGGGCCCCTACTGGGGCCAACGTCCTGACTTTC
cdr3_aa: CSVAGGAPTGANVLTF
v_call: TRBV29-1
j_call: TRBJ2-6
clone_size: NA
cdr3_length: 16
d_call: TRBD2

cdr3_nt: TGTGCCAGCAGTGAAACTGACAGGGGGCGAGTGACTGAAGCTTTCTTT
cdr3_aa: CASSETDRGRVTEAFF
v_call: TRBV6-1
j_call: TRBJ1-1
clone_size: NA
cdr3_length: 16
d_call: TRBD1

cdr3_nt: TGTGCCAGCAGCTTAGCGGGGGCCCGGGAGACCCAGTACTTC
cdr3_aa: CASSLAGARETQYF
v_call: TRBV7-3
j_call: TRBJ2-5
clone_size: NA
cdr3_length: 14
d_call: NA

cdr3_nt: TGTGCCAGCAGTGCGCAGGGGGGCGGCAATCAGCCCCAGCATTTT
cdr3_aa: CASSAQGGGNQPQHF
v_call: TRBV25-1
j_call: TRBJ1-5
clone_size: few
cdr3_length: 15
d_call: TRBD1

cdr3_nt: TGTGCCAGCAGTGAAGCCCAGGGGGCAGGTTCCTATAATTCACCCCTCCACTTT
cdr3_aa: CASSEAQGAGSYNSPLHF
v_call: TRBV6-1
j_call: TRBJ1-6
clone_size: NA
cdr3_length: 18
d_call: TRBD1

cdr3_nt: TGTGCCAGCAGCGCAGGGCGGGGAACTGAAGCTTTCTTT
cdr3_aa: CASSAGRGTEAFF
v_call: TRBV13
j_call: TRBJ1-1
clone_size: few
cdr3_length: 13
d_call: NA

cdr3_nt: TGCAGCGTCCTTCCGTCTCCAGGGAACACCTTC
cdr3_aa: CSVLPSPGNTF
v_call: TRBV29-1
j_call: TRBJ1-2
clone_size: NA
cdr3_length: 11
d_call: NA

cdr3_nt: TGTGCCAGCAGTGTCGTGGCTTCCGGGACAGCCAGCGAGCAGTACTTC
cdr3_aa: CASSVVASGTASEQYF
v_call: TRBV28
j_call: TRBJ2-7
clone_size: NA
cdr3_length: 16
d_call: TRBD1

cdr3_nt: TGTGCCTTCGACACTGAAGCTTTCTTT
cdr3_aa: CAFDTEAFF
v_call: TRBV5-4
j_call: TRBJ1-1
clone_size: once
cdr3_length: 9
d_call: NA

cdr3_nt: TGTGCCAGCAGTGAGACAGGGTACAATGAGCAGTTCTTC
cdr3_aa: CASSETGYNEQFF
v_call: TRBV25-1
j_call: TRBJ2-1
clone_size: NA
cdr3_length: 13
d_call: TRBD1

cdr3_nt: TGTGCCACTCAATTGACAGGATATAATTCACCCCTCCACTTT
cdr3_aa: CATQLTGYNSPLHF
v_call: TRBV19
j_call: TRBJ1-6
clone_size: NA
cdr3_length: 14
d_call: NA

cdr3_nt: TGTGCCAGCTCACCATCCCCCGTCAGCGAGCAGTACTTC
cdr3_aa: CASSPSPVSEQYF
v_call: TRBV18
j_call: TRBJ2-7
clone_size: NA
cdr3_length: 13
d_call: NA

cdr3_nt: TGTGCCAGCAGTGAAGCCCCCAGAGGAAACTATGGCTACACCTTC
cdr3_aa: CASSEAPRGNYGYTF
v_call: TRBV6-1
j_call: TRBJ1-2
clone_size: once
cdr3_length: 15
d_call: NA

cdr3_nt: TGCGCCAGCAGCCAGGCACAGGGGGCTGATTCACCCCTCCACTTT
cdr3_aa: CASSQAQGADSPLHF
v_call: TRBV4-1
j_call: TRBJ1-6
clone_size: NA
cdr3_length: 15
d_call: TRBD1

cdr3_nt: TGTGCCAGCAGCCCGAAACCACGGTACAACTATGGCTACACCTTC
cdr3_aa: CASSPKPRYNYGYTF
v_call: TRBV6-5
j_call: TRBJ1-2
clone_size: NA
cdr3_length: 15
d_call: NA

cdr3_nt: TGTGCCACCAGTGACAGGCACTCCTACGAGCAGTACTTC
cdr3_aa: CATSDRHSYEQYF
v_call: TRBV24-1
j_call: TRBJ2-7
clone_size: NA
cdr3_length: 13
d_call: NA